This is a list of T cell receptor beta chains from one sample in a study of blood T cell repertoires in COVID-19. The method was immunoSEQ multiplex PCR; TCRdb's version includes in-frame clones alone and lacks a portion of them. The sample records 220,000 or so clones, around 87% being singletons. Material: PBMCs or T cells enriched from blood (not recorded which). These receptors all stem from a man aged 30-40 years who had been exposed to COVID-19. Each CDR3 is given with its conserved first and last residue. The D gene is left open where the match is weak. The listing skips clone size in some rows; elsewhere it reads once, few, many or a size class.

D	V	size	J	DNA	CDR3
TRBD1	TRBV6-2/TRBV6-3	-	TRBJ1-2	TGTGCCAGCAGTTGGGGACAGCGCTATGGCTACACCTTC	CASSWGQRYGYTF
-	TRBV7-2	-	TRBJ1-6	TGTGCCAGCAGCTCCTCGAATTCACCCCTCCACTTT	CASSSSNSPLHF
TRBD1	TRBV5-1	-	TRBJ2-7	TGCGCCAGCAGCTTGGGCTATATGCGCGGGACAGGATCCTACGAGCAGTACTTC	CASSLGYMRGTGSYEQYF
-	TRBV7-8	-	TRBJ2-1	TGTGCCAGCAGCCCCGGGACTTACAATGAGCAGTTCTTC	CASSPGTYNEQFF
-	TRBV5-6	once	TRBJ2-7	TGTGCCAGCAGCTTGGGTTTCGACGAGCAGTACTTC	CASSLGFDEQYF
-	TRBV20-1	-	TRBJ1-5	TGCAGTGCTAGTCGGGACAATCAGCCCCAGCATTTT	CSASRDNQPQHF
TRBD1	TRBV19	-	TRBJ2-2	TGTGCCGTCTACAGGGGGACCGGGGAGCTGTTTTTT	CAVYRGTGELFF
TRBD1	TRBV10-3	-	TRBJ1-2	TGTGCCATCCGGACAGGGGAAGACTATGGCTACACCTTC	CAIRTGEDYGYTF
-	TRBV7-9	-	TRBJ1-1	TGTGCCAGCAGCCGTAGCGGGGCCAGGGTTCTAGAAGCTTTCTTT	CASSRSGARVLEAFF
-	TRBV24-1	-	TRBJ2-5	TGTGCCACCAGTGATACCCGGGCGGGGCAAGAGACCCAGTACTTC	CATSDTRAGQETQYF
-	TRBV29-1	-	TRBJ2-4	TGCAGCGTCGGGGGGCTAGCCAAAAACATTCAGTACTTC	CSVGGLAKNIQYF
-	TRBV3-1/TRBV3-2	-	TRBJ2-1	TGTGCCAGCAGCCCCCCATCAGGCTGGAATGAGCAGTTCTTC	CASSPPSGWNEQFF
TRBD1	TRBV3-1/TRBV3-2	-	TRBJ2-7	TGTGCCAGCAGCCAAGTTTACAGGGGGCGACTCCCTTACGAGCAGTACTTC	CASSQVYRGRLPYEQYF
-	TRBV21-1	once	TRBJ1-5	TGTGCCAGCAGCAAAGAGGAGACGCAGCCCCAGCATTTT	CASSKEETQPQHF
-	TRBV3-1/TRBV3-2	-	TRBJ1-5	TGTGCCAGCAGCCAACAGGGAATCAATCAGCCCCAGCATTTT	CASSQQGINQPQHF
-	TRBV4-2	-	TRBJ1-2	TGTGCCAGCAGCCAAGAGGAAGGGGTTCCTAACTATGGCTACACCTTC	CASSQEEGVPNYGYTF
-	TRBV11-3	once	TRBJ2-3	TGTGCCAGCAGCTCCCGAGAAGCCACAGATACGCAGTATTTT	CASSSREATDTQYF
-	TRBV4-2	-	TRBJ2-2	TGTGCCAGCAGCCAAGTGTGGGACTCAGATACCGGGGAGCTGTTTTTT	CASSQVWDSDTGELFF
-	TRBV11-1	-	TRBJ1-1	TGTGCCAGCAGACCTGACAGACAGAACACTGAAGCTTTCTTT	CASRPDRQNTEAFF
TRBD2	TRBV5-1	-	TRBJ2-2	TGCGCCAGCAGCTTTGCGGGGGAGATTACCGGGGAGCTGTTTTTT	CASSFAGEITGELFF
TRBD2	TRBV5-1	-	TRBJ2-5	TGCGCCAGCAGCCCTCGCAGGACTAGCGGGGGGGAAGAGACCCAGTACTTC	CASSPRRTSGGEETQYF
-	TRBV4-1	-	TRBJ1-4	TGCGCCAGCAGCCAAGTGATAACAGGGCGGGAAAAACTGTTTTTT	CASSQVITGREKLFF
TRBD2	TRBV10-3	-	TRBJ2-5	TGTGCCAGTGGGAGGGGTTTCGAAGGAGAGACCCAGTACTTC	CASGRGFEGETQYF
TRBD1	TRBV4-3	-	TRBJ1-4	TGCGCCAGCAGCCAAGCAACGACAGGGTTTGAAAAACTGTTTTTT	CASSQATTGFEKLFF
-	TRBV19	few	TRBJ1-2	TGTGCCAGTAGGCCAGGTGAGCCTAACTATGGCTACACCTTC	CASRPGEPNYGYTF
-	TRBV19	-	TRBJ1-5	TGTGCCAGTTCATATAAGAGGGAGGACAATCAGCCCCAGCATTTT	CASSYKREDNQPQHF
TRBD2	TRBV18	-	TRBJ2-1	TGTGCCAGCTCACCAAGACTAGCGGGGGGGCCGTACAATGAGCAGTTCTTC	CASSPRLAGGPYNEQFF
-	TRBV30	-	TRBJ1-2	TGTGCCTGGGGAGAGGTGGGGACACCAACCTTC	CAWGEVGTPTF
-	TRBV2	-	TRBJ2-3	TGTGCCAGCAGTTACATTCTGGGGGCAAGCACAGATACGCAGTATTTT	CASSYILGASTDTQYF
-	TRBV5-1	-	TRBJ2-5	TGCGCCAGCAGCTTGAAGGGAGCTCAAGAGACCCAGTACTTC	CASSLKGAQETQYF
-	TRBV18	-	TRBJ2-6	TGTGCCAGCTCACCCCGGACAACGTCTCGTGGGGCCAACGTCCTGACTTTC	CASSPRTTSRGANVLTF
TRBD1	TRBV5-1	-	TRBJ1-4	TGCGCCAGCAGCCACGGACAGGAGCAAGAAAAACTGTTTTTT	CASSHGQEQEKLFF
TRBD1	TRBV7-2	many	TRBJ1-6	TGTGCCAGCAGCTCGTCCGCCGGACAGGGCACTTCACCCCTCCACTTT	CASSSSAGQGTSPLHF
TRBD2	TRBV7-3	-	TRBJ2-3	TGTGCCAGCAGCTTAAGTCTAGCGGGCACAGATACGCAGTATTTT	CASSLSLAGTDTQYF
-	TRBV2	few	TRBJ1-2	TGTGCCAGCAGTTCGGGGTTCAACTATGGCTACACCTTC	CASSSGFNYGYTF
TRBD2	TRBV30	-	TRBJ2-1	TGTGCCTGGACCGGGGGGGTGATCGATGAGCAGTTCTTC	CAWTGGVIDEQFF
-	TRBV29-1	-	TRBJ2-1	TGCAGCGTCGTGACTGTGGATGGCAATGAGCAGTTCTTC	CSVVTVDGNEQFF
-	TRBV15	-	TRBJ2-3	TGTGCCACCAGCCTAGGAGGGTTCAGCACAGATACGCAGTATTTT	CATSLGGFSTDTQYF
TRBD2	TRBV30	-	TRBJ2-7	TGTGCCTGGACCCACGGGGGGTTGGCCGAGTACGAGCAGTACTTC	CAWTHGGLAEYEQYF
-	TRBV2	-	TRBJ1-2	TGTGCCAGCAGTGGCCTTACAGGGAATTATGGCTACACCTTC	CASSGLTGNYGYTF
TRBD1	TRBV4-1	few	TRBJ2-1	TGCGCCAGCAGCCAAGGAGGGACAGGGGGCGTTTTCTTC	CASSQGGTGGVFF
TRBD1	TRBV7-9	-	TRBJ1-1	TGTGCCAGCAGCTCCACGACGGGACAGGGGTCCTACCACACTGAAGCTTTCTTT	CASSSTTGQGSYHTEAFF